This T cell receptor (beta chain) was found in a study of T-cell reconstitution after alpha-beta-depleted transplantation in children. The table lists this clonotype with many counts. The antigen is unknown. Study-wide results and limits: At one year after transplant, newly produced T cells mostly accounted for T-cell counts and diversity.

TCRbeta library preparation incorporated unique molecular identifiers. TCRdb recomputed calls from the PCR reads with MiXCR, one row per CDR3 protein. The sample includes about 240,000 distinct CDR3 sequences, 25% of them seen just once. V shed 6 bases and J 3 bases; nucleotides not matched to a gene: 9. Germline-derived CDR1 and CDR2 are DFQATT and SNEGSKA (reference sequence). The CDR3 contains 16 residues. The chain joins TRBV20-1 to TRBJ2-3; 13 positions match TRBD2. The material was PBMCs, obtained before TCRalphabeta/CD19-depleted stem cell transplant. The clonotype originates from a girl aged 2-10 years with Fanconi anemia, due to receive a stem cell transplant. CDR3 loop: CSATGLAGSQTDTQYF. The CDR3 DNA reads TGCAGTGCAACGGGACTAGCGGGATCCCAGACAGATACGCAGTATTTT.